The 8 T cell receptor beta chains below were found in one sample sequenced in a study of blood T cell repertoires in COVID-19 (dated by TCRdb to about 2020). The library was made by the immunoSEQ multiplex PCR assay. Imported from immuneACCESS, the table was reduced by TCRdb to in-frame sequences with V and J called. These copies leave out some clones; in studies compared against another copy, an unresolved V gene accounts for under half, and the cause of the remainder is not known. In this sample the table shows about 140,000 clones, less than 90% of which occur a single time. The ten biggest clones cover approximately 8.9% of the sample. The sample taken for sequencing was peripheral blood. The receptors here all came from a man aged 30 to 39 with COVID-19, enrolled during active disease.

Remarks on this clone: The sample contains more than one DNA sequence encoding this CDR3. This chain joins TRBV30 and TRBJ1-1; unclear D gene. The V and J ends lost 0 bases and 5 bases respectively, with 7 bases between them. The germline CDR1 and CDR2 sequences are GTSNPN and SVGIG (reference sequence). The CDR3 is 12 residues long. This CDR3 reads CAWSVRVTEAFF. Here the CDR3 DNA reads TGTGCCTGGAGTGTACGAGTAACTGAAGCTTTCTTT.

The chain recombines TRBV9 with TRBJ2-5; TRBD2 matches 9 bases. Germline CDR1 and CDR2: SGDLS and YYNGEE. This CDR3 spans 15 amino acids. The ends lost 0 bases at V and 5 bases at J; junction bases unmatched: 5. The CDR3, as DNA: TGTGCCAGCAGCGTAGGGCGGGGGGGGCAGGAGACCCAGTACTTC. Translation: CASSVGRGGQETQYF.

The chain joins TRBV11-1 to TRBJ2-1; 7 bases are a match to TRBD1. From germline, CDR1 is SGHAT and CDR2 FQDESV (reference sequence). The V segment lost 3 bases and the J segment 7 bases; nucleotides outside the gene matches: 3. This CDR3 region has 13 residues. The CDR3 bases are TGTGCCAGCAGCTTGGGACAGACTAATGAGCAGTTCTTC. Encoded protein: CASSLGQTNEQFF.

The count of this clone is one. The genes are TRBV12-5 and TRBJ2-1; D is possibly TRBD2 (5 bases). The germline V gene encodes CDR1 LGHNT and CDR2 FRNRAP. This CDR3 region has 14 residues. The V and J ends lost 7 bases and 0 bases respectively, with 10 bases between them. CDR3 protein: CASDAAGSYNEQFF. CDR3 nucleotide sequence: TGTGCTAGTGATGCGGCGGGCTCCTACAATGAGCAGTTCTTC.

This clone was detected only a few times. The chain's CDR3 is CASSRLTHTEAFF. The CDR3 DNA sequence: TGCGCCAGCAGCCGTCTTACACACACTGAAGCTTTCTTT. This chain links TRBV4-1 with TRBJ1-1; D gene ambiguous. Germline V gene lookup returns CDR1 MGHRA and CDR2 YSYEKL. CDR3 length equals 13 residues. Deletions cut 4 bases from V and 3 bases from J, with 9 bases between.

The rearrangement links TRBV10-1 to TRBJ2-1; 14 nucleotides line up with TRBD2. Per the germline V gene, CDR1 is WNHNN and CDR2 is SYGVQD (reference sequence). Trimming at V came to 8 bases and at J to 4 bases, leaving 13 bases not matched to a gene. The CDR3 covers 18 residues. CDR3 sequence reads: CASATGTSGSGGYNEQFF. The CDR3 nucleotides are TGCGCCAGCGCAACCGGGACTAGCGGGAGTGGTGGTTACAATGAGCAGTTCTTC.

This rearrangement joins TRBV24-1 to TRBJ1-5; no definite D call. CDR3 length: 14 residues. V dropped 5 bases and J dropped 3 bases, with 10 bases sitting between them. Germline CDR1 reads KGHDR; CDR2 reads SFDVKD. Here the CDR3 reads CATSVPGHNQPQHF. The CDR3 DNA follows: TGTGCCACCAGTGTCCCAGGCCACAATCAGCCCCAGCATTTT.

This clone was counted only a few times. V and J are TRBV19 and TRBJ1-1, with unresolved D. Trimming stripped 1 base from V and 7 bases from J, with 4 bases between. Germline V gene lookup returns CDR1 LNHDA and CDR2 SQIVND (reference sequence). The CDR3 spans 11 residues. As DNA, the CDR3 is TGTGCCAGTAGTATAGGTAGTGAAGCTTTCTTT. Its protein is CASSIGSEAFF.